Described below is a single TCR beta chain sequence and its context. The entry originates in a study of blood T cell repertoires in COVID-19. At the level of the study: Specimens from acute and convalescent COVID-19 originated in the United States, Italy and Spain. T cells, B-cell-depleted T cells, or PBMCs provided the cDNA or gDNA that served as material.

Authors' analysis steps: Amplification from reference gene primers served as the basis for estimated nucleated cell counts. Assay: immunoSEQ multiplex PCR; the TCRdb copy retains only in-frame clones and omits some. V and J calls and clone size are given by that table; D and trimming were obtained from the DNA. The sample contains roughly 130,000 clones, approximately 88% of which appear only once. After removal of 5 bases from V and 1 base from J, the junction contained 5 bases not matched to a gene. The CDR3 spans 15 residues. Germline CDR1 PRHDT, CDR2 FYEKMQ (reference sequence). Sequencing was performed on peripheral blood. The chain has TRBV13 and TRBJ1-1; TRBD1 aligns across 9 bases. The clonotype was recovered from a woman aged 30 to 39 who had recovered from COVID-19. The CDR3 sequence is CASSTRDRANTEAFF. In DNA, the CDR3 is TGTGCCAGCAGCACCCGGGACAGGGCGAACACTGAAGCTTTCTTT.